This TCR beta chain was sequenced for a study of cytomegalovirus exposure and HLA in healthy donors (dated by TCRdb to the late 2010s). In terms of the full investigation: A later analysis indicated that the 95 to 150 validation repertoires were generated on the platform also employed for the approximately 670 repertoires of the first cohort. The aim of the study was to test whether cataloging public T cell receptors could identify signatures of past pathogen exposure. Besides the first cohort of roughly 700 subjects, a separate validation cohort made up of 120 different subjects was used. High-throughput TCR immunosequencing, statistical association of individual TCRs with disease status, and machine learning were combined to predict cytomegalovirus infection status.

Separate from the approximately 700-subject first cohort, the validation cohort of about 130 subjects was the group to which the donors belonged. The library was produced with the immunoSEQ multiplex PCR assay. Per the source publication's procedure: A statistical classification framework was built to diagnose cytomegalovirus status from the catalog of TCR beta chain sequences. This is the immuneACCESS table as TCRdb keeps it, with only in-frame sequences that have V and J called. A part of the clones is gone; compared with another copy, unresolved V genes explain less than half, and the rest is unexplained. The V and J calls and clone size come from that table; D and trimming were worked out from the DNA. The sample table shows approximately 160,000 clones, and 70% to 90% are seen once. Approximately 2% of the sample rests with the top ten. A remark on this clone: Its recognized antigen is unknown. No per-base quality is available; no much larger clone lies one base away.

Counted from cysteine to phenylalanine, this CDR3 has 16 amino acids. Only the CDR3 DNA stays, 48 bases, in frame from base 1. Results and caveats for the whole study, not just this receptor: The study gave a list of about 160 TCR beta chains associated with cytomegalovirus. Of the cluster scores, 85% to 95% were above 0 in a later analysis, which found that TCRs clustered in the first cohort also tended to co-occur in the 130 or so validation repertoires. The authors suggested that the approach could potentially be extended to other disease states and immunological phenotypes. The classifier was reported to diagnose cytomegalovirus status with high specificity and sensitivity in both the original cohort and the validation cohort. In vitro tests confirmed that a few of the cytomegalovirus-associated TCR beta chains recognize cytomegalovirus antigens. All 120 or so repertoires were used to score co-occurrence in the validation cohort in a later analysis, because that analysis had no HLA typing for the cohort. Most TCR sequences were observed very rarely across donors, whereas some public TCRs were present in many individuals.

The chain links TRBV21-1 with TRBJ2-7; the tabulated D call, TRBD2, remains unverified against the DNA. TRBV21-1 is designated a pseudogene. The receptor comes from a woman aged 18-29 years in good health and CMV-seronegative. Sequenced input: PBMCs. The nucleotide sequence is given as TGTGCCAGCAGCAAACCGGGACTAGCGGGGAGCTACGAGCAGTACTTC. This encodes CASSKPGLAGSYEQYF.